The 17 T cell receptor beta chains presented below share a single source sample, sequenced in a study of Ad26.COV2.S vaccination and SARS-CoV-2 variants. The assay was immunoSEQ multiplex PCR, and TCRdb's table has in-frame clones only and misses some. This table has about 330,000 clones, under 90% appearing once. As for treatment: roughly 20 received Ad26.COV2.S at low or high dose, single or two shots; roughly five received placebo; per-sample allocation not given. At day 63 after the first vaccine or placebo injection, samples were drawn. The material was peripheral blood, obtained in a trial of Ad26.COV2.S vaccine versus placebo. Receptors were obtained from a person between 18 and 65 years old who received the Ad26.COV2.S COVID-19 vaccine or a placebo.

The chain recombines TRBV7-2 with TRBJ2-1; 7 nucleotides align to TRBD2. Trimming removed 5 bases from V and 8 bases from J; junction bases left unmatched: 9. This CDR3 is built from 14 residues. The V gene's germline CDR1 is SGHTA and CDR2 FQGNSA. The CDR3 region is CASSSGTGLDEQFF. CDR3 bases: TGTGCCAGCAGCAGCGGGACCGGTCTCGATGAGCAGTTCTTC.

The DNA of the CDR3 is TGTGCCACCAGCAGAGAGCGGGTTAGCGGACAAGAGACCCAGTACTTC. Translated, it gives CATSRERVSGQETQYF. The rearrangement uses TRBV15 and TRBJ2-5, with D perhaps TRBD2 (6 bases). Germline assignment: CDR1 LNHNV and CDR2 YYDKDF (reference sequence). CDR3 length: 16 residues. Trimming cost V 0 bases and J 2 bases, with 13 bases left between them.

This rearrangement joins TRBV5-1 to TRBJ1-5; D ambiguous. The CDR3 contains 15 residues. Germline CDR1 and CDR2: SGHRS and YFSETQ. Trimming took 3 bases from V and 3 from J, leaving 13 bases between them. The CDR3 region has the DNA TGCGCCAGCAGCTCATCCGGGAGCTTCAATCAGCCCCAGCATTTT. The encoded protein is CASSSSGSFNQPQHF.

The rearrangement links TRBV7-2 to TRBJ2-3; unclear D gene. Germline V gene data show CDR1 as SGHTA and CDR2 as FQGNSA. This CDR3 region has 16 residues. V was cut by 3 bases and J by 2 bases, with 15 bases left in between. Here the CDR3 DNA reads TGTGCCAGCAGCTTTTTTCTTGCCACCTTCACAGATACGCAGTATTTT. It yields the protein CASSFFLATFTDTQYF.

The CDR3 spells CASSLSGRTYEQYV. The CDR3 DNA reads as TGTGCCAGCAGTTTATCCGGCAGGACCTACGAGCAGTACGTC. This rearrangement joins TRBV27 to TRBJ2-7; D uncertain. This CDR3 comprises 14 residues. Between the trimmed V and J ends, which lost 0 bases and 2 bases, there was a span of 8 bases. Germline lookup yields CDR1 MNHEY and CDR2 SMNVEV (reference sequence).

The rearrangement links TRBV7-2 to TRBJ2-1; D gene uncertain. Germline-derived CDR1 and CDR2 are SGHTA and FQGNSA. This CDR3 is 12 amino acids long. The V end lost 5 bases, the J end lost 6 bases, and 8 bases lay between the germline ends. CDR3 nucleotide sequence: TGTGCCAGCAGCCGATACAGCAATGAGCAGTTCTTC. It is translated as CASSRYSNEQFF.

This clone was found once. The rearrangement links TRBV5-8 to TRBJ1-2, with D uncertain. Germline values: CDR1 SGHTS, CDR2 YDEGEE. There are 15 residues in the CDR3. V was cut by 1 base and J by 4 bases, with 14 bases left in between. The CDR3 sequence: CASSLSGSVLYGYTF. The CDR3 nucleotides are TGTGCCAGCAGCTTGAGCGGCAGTGTCCTCTATGGCTACACCTTC.

The V gene is TRBV5-6, the J gene TRBJ2-2; D not resolved. CDR1 is SGHDT, CDR2 YYEEEE, per germline. Trimming pared 4 bases from V and 1 base from J, leaving 8 bases between. This CDR3 contains 14 residues. The CDR3 DNA is TGTGCCAGCAGCAGTCCGCAGAACACCGGGGAGCTGTTTTTT. It specifies CASSSPQNTGELFF. Filled out from reference TRBV5-6 and TRBJ2-2, the complete variable domain reads DAGVTQSPTHLIKTRGQQVTLRCSPKSGHDTVSWYQQALGQGPQFIFQYYEEEERQRGNFPDRFSGHQFPNYSSELNVNALLLGDSALYLCASSSPQNTGELFFGEGSRLTVL.

The chain links TRBV18 to TRBJ1-3; D remains ambiguous. Trimming removed 3 bases from V and 0 bases from J, with 6 bases in between. The germline V gene has CDR1 KGHSH and CDR2 LQKENI. The CDR3 sequence is 14 residues long. The DNA of the CDR3 is TGTGCCAGCTCACCGACCAGCTCTGGAAACACCATATATTTT. This gives the protein CASSPTSSGNTIYF.

The V call is TRBV25-1, the J call TRBJ2-6; possible D gene TRBD1, 5 bases. The germline CDR1 and CDR2 sequences are MGHDK and SYGVNS. This CDR3 region has 15 residues. Trimming removed 2 bases from V and 0 bases from J, with 5 bases in between. The DNA of the CDR3 is TGTGCCAGCAGTGAACAGGGCTCTGGGGCCAACGTCCTGACTTTC. It specifies CASSEQGSGANVLTF.

The genes are TRBV4-3 and TRBJ2-5, with 10 bases lining up with TRBD2. The CDR3 is made up of 16 amino acids. The junction had 8 bases not matched to a gene; V was cut back by 2 bases and J by 5 bases. Per the germline V gene, CDR1 is LGHNA and CDR2 is YSLEER. CDR3 nucleotide sequence: TGCGCCAGCAGCCAATCCAAGCGGGGGGGCCGGGAGACCCAGTACTTC. It translates to CASSQSKRGGRETQYF.

The chain combines TRBV6-5 with TRBJ2-3, with D possibly matching TRBD1 (5 bases). The CDR3 is 14 amino acids. CDR1 is MNHEY and CDR2 is SVGAGI in the germline V gene. Trimming pared 2 bases from V and 5 bases from J, leaving 11 bases between. DNA for the CDR3: TGTGCCAGCAGTTACAGGGGCATCGAAGATACGCAGTATTTT. Its translation: CASSYRGIEDTQYF.

This sequence joins TRBV27 and TRBJ1-4; no reliable D call. Germline-derived CDR1 and CDR2 are MNHEY and SMNVEV (reference sequence). The V and J ends lost 8 bases and 8 bases respectively, with 24 bases between them. There are 16 residues in the CDR3. The CDR3 sequence is CASSLFYRKPDEKLFF. The DNA for the CDR3 is TGTGCCAGCTCTCTATTCTATCGAAAACCAGACGAAAAACTGTTTTTT.

This clone came up once. This sequence joins TRBV20-1 and TRBJ2-5, with a possible D match to TRBD2 (5 bases). The CDR3 extends over 12 amino acids. The V gene lost 3 bases and the J gene lost 5 bases, with 10 bases spanning the gap. Germline CDR1 and CDR2: DFQATT and SNEGSKA (reference sequence). CDR3 residues: CSASGERETQYF. The CDR3 coding sequence is TGCAGTGCTAGTGGTGAGCGGGAGACCCAGTACTTC.

The V call is TRBV11-2, the J call TRBJ2-7; TRBD1 matches 7 bases. This CDR3 region has 14 residues. J lost 0 bases, V lost 5 bases, and 4 bases had no gene match. Germline-derived CDR1 and CDR2 are SGHAT and FQNNGV. The CDR3 DNA sequence: TGTGCCAGCAGCCGACAGGGACCCTCCTACGAGCAGTACTTC. It codes for CASSRQGPSYEQYF.

The genes are TRBV7-2 and TRBJ1-2, with D tentatively TRBD1 (5 bases). CDR1 is SGHTA and CDR2 is FQGNSA in the germline V gene. The ends were cut back, 5 bases at V and 2 bases at J, with 18 bases in the middle. The CDR3 loop spans 16 amino acids. The CDR3 reads CASSQAEDSTNYGYTF. CDR3 nucleotide sequence: TGTGCCAGCAGCCAGGCCGAAGACAGCACCAACTATGGCTACACCTTC.

CDR3 residues: CASSYPPETEQYV. CDR3 in DNA: TGTGCCAGCAGTTATCCCCCCGAGACCGAGCAGTACGTC. V usage is TRBV6-2 or TRBV6-3 and J usage is TRBJ2-7; D is unclear. CDR3 length: 13 residues. CDR1 and CDR2 (germline): MNHEY, SVGEGT. V lost 3 bases to trimming and J lost 6 bases, with 12 bases between them.